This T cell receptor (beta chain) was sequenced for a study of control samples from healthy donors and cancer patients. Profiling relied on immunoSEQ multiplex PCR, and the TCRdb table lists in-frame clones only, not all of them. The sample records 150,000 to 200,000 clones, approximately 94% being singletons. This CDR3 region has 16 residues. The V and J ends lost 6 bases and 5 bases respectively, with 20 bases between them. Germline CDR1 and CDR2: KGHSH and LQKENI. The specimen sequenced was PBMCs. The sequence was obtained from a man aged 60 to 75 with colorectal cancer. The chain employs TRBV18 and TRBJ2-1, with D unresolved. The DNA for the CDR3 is TGTGCCAGCTCTTTGATCGGGCAGCCCGGCGACAATGAGCAGTTCTTC. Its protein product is CASSLIGQPGDNEQFF. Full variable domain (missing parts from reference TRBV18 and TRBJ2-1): NAGVMQNPRHLVRRRGQEARLRCSPMKGHSHVYWYRQLPEEGLKFMVYLQKENIIDESGMPKERFSAEFPKEGPSILRIQQVVRGDSAAYFCASSLIGQPGDNEQFFGPGTRLTVL.